One and the same sample provided the 15 T cell receptor beta chains below, sequenced in a study of T cell changes during pregnancy in multiple sclerosis. Some clones are missing from TCRdb's copy, which holds only in-frame ones; the method was immunoSEQ multiplex PCR. The table shows tens of thousands of clones, with about 94% occurring only once. This specimen consisted of CD4+ T cells from peripheral blood mononuclear cells, obtained in the second trimester of pregnancy. The receptor source for this set is a female donor with multiple sclerosis, enrolled in a pregnancy study.

The chain is built from TRBV7-9 and TRBJ2-2; a possible D gene is TRBD2 (5 bases). CDR1 SEHNR and CDR2 FQNEAQ come from the germline V gene (reference sequence). V lost 1 base, J lost 1 base, and 13 bases lay in between. There are 17 residues in the CDR3. This chain's CDR3 is CASSLGRRERNTGELFF. The CDR3 coding sequence is TGTGCCAGCAGCTTAGGGCGTAGGGAGCGGAACACCGGGGAGCTGTTTTTT.

The rearrangement uses TRBV9 and TRBJ2-2; 9 bases line up with TRBD1. The CDR3 length is 16 residues. Unmatched junction bases numbered 10, after V lost 4 bases and J lost 6 bases. Looked up from germline, CDR1 is SGDLS and CDR2 is YYNGEE. The CDR3 protein is CASSPRTGQGPGELFF. DNA of the CDR3: TGTGCCAGCAGCCCCAGAACGGGACAGGGACCCGGGGAGCTGTTTTTT.

This chain links TRBV7-9 with TRBJ1-4, with D possibly TRBD1 on 6 matching bases. The CDR3 contains 14 residues. Germline CDR1 and CDR2: SEHNR and FQNEAQ (reference sequence). V was shortened by 4 bases and J by 4 bases, with 10 bases between the two germline ends. This chain's CDR3 is CASSSQGYNEKLFF. The CDR3 nucleotides are TGTGCCAGCAGCTCGCAGGGGTATAATGAAAAACTGTTTTTT.

This chain connects TRBV11-2 to TRBJ2-1, with 15 positions matching TRBD2. Germline-derived CDR1 and CDR2 are SGHAT and FQNNGV. The CDR3 sequence is 15 residues long. V trimming: 6 bases; J trimming: 8 bases; junction bases outside the gene matches: 5. The chain's CDR3 is CASRSGLAGGDEQFF. The CDR3, as DNA: TGTGCCAGCAGGTCGGGACTAGCGGGAGGCGATGAGCAGTTCTTC. The complete variable domain, with remaining parts taken from reference TRBV11-2 and TRBJ2-1, reads EAGVAQSPRYKIIEKRQSVAFWCNPISGHATLYWYQQILGQGPKLLIQFQNNGVVDDSQLPKDRFSAERLKGVDSTLKIQPAKLEDSAVYLCASRSGLAGGDEQFFGPGTRLTVL.

The chain has TRBV5-1 and TRBJ2-7, with TRBD2 matching 7 bases. Germline V gene sequence: CDR1 SGHRS, CDR2 YFSETQ. With V trimmed by 4 bases and J by 3 bases, 10 bases remained unmatched. The CDR3 is 15 amino acids. CDR3 coding DNA: TGCGCCAGCAGCACCCCCGGACTAGACAACTACGAGCAGTACTTC. Amino acids: CASSTPGLDNYEQYF.

The J gene is TRBJ1-2, the V gene TRBV10-2; 7 positions match TRBD1. The V segment lost 5 bases and the J segment 8 bases; nucleotides outside the gene matches: 5. CDR3 length: 12 amino acids. Germline V CDR1 and CDR2: WSHSY, SAAADI. The CDR3 reads CASSRGRYGYTF. For the CDR3, the DNA is TGCGCCAGCAGTAGGGGGCGGTACGGCTACACCTTC.

The V gene is TRBV9, the J gene TRBJ2-3, with 9 bases that match TRBD2. Germline assignment: CDR1 SGDLS and CDR2 YYNGEE. With 3 bases clipped from V and 3 bases from J, the junction kept 17 bases outside the gene matches. This CDR3 spans 19 amino acids. The CDR3 is CASSGRFGGPGLATDTQYF. For the CDR3, the DNA is TGTGCCAGCAGCGGGCGCTTCGGGGGGCCGGGACTAGCTACAGATACGCAGTATTTT. Full variable domain (remainder filled in from reference TRBV9 and TRBJ2-3): DSGVTQTPKHLITATGQRVTLRCSPRSGDLSVYWYQQSLDQGLQFLIQYYNGEERAKGNILERFSAQQFPDLHSELNLSSLELGDSALYFCASSGRFGGPGLATDTQYFGPGTRLTVL.

The V call is TRBV21-1, the J call TRBJ2-7; the D call TRBD1 from the table was never checked on the DNA. TRBV21-1 is a known pseudogene. The CDR3 is 15 residues long. CDR3 bases: TGTGCCAGCAGCAAAGGACAGTTTTTTGCCTACGAGCAGTACTTC. Its translation: CASSKGQFFAYEQYF.

J is TRBJ2-3 and V is TRBV10-3; perhaps TRBD1 as D (5 bases). The CDR3 is 15 amino acids. V was pared by 10 bases and J by 2 bases, with 19 bases between. Germline CDR1 ENHRY, CDR2 SYGVKD. Here the CDR3 DNA reads TGTGCCACGGCGACAGTACGCTTAACCACAGATACGCAGTATTTT. Its translation is CATATVRLTTDTQYF.

The genes are TRBV6-5 and TRBJ1-6; 8 bases agree with TRBD1. This CDR3 is built from 15 residues. CDR1 and CDR2 from the germline V gene are MNHEY and SVGAGI. V lost 7 bases, J lost 8 bases, and 10 bases stayed unmatched. The CDR3 DNA is TGTGCCAGCACTCAACGCCGGACAGGGCATTCACCCCTCCACTTT. It is translated as CASTQRRTGHSPLHF.

The V and J genes are TRBV15 and TRBJ1-5; no firm D call. V was trimmed by 0 bases and J by 4 bases, leaving 7 bases between them. CDR1 and CDR2 (germline): LNHNV, YYDKDF (reference sequence). CDR3 length: 14 residues. CDR3 in DNA: TGTGCCACCAGCAGAGAAGGCAGGAATCAGCCCCAGCATTTT. This gives the protein CATSREGRNQPQHF.

The chain couples TRBV15 to TRBJ1-2; D is unclear. The germline V gene has CDR1 LNHNV and CDR2 YYDKDF (reference sequence). CDR3 length: 13 residues. V lost 8 bases to trimming and J lost 3 bases, with 13 bases between them. The CDR3 is CATSIGLDYGYTF. The CDR3 DNA reads TGTGCCACCTCTATCGGGTTGGACTATGGCTACACCTTC.

The chain combines TRBV5-1 with TRBJ2-7; D may be TRBD2 (6 bases). This CDR3 comprises 14 residues. The germline V gene encodes CDR1 SGHRS and CDR2 YFSETQ. With 0 bases removed from V and 3 bases from J, the gap between germline ends came to 10 bases. The CDR3, as DNA: TGCGCCAGCAGCTTGGCGGGGGAGGACTACGAGCAGTACTTC. This gives the protein CASSLAGEDYEQYF.

Only one count was recorded for this clone. The chain is built from TRBV4-2 and TRBJ2-3, with TRBD2 identical over 14 bases. CDR1 is LGHNA and CDR2 is YNFKEQ in the germline V gene. Trimming removed 4 bases from V and 5 bases from J; junction bases left unmatched: 2. CDR3 length: 15 amino acids. The CDR3 DNA follows: TGTGCCAGCAGCCCGACTAGCGGGGGGGAAGATACGCAGTATTTT. This sequence encodes CASSPTSGGEDTQYF.

The rearrangement joins TRBV11-1 to TRBJ1-1; no clear D. The CDR3 runs to 11 residues. CDR1 is SGHAT, CDR2 FQDESV, per germline (reference sequence). Trimming took 3 bases from V and 7 from J, leaving 6 bases between them. CDR3 loop: CASSLADEAFF. CDR3 nucleotides: TGTGCCAGCAGCTTGGCAGATGAAGCTTTCTTT.